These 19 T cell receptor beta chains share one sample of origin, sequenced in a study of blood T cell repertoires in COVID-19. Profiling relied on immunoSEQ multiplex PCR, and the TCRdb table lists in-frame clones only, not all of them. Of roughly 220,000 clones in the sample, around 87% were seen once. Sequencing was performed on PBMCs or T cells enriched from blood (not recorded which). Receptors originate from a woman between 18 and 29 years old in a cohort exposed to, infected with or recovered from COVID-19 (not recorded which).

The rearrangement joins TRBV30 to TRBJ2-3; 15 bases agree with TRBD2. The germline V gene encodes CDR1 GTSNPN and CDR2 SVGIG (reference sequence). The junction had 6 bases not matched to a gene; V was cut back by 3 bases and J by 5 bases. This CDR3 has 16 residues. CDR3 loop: CAWSGLAGGGGDTQYF. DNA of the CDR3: TGTGCCTGGAGCGGACTAGCGGGAGGGGGAGGAGATACGCAGTATTTT.

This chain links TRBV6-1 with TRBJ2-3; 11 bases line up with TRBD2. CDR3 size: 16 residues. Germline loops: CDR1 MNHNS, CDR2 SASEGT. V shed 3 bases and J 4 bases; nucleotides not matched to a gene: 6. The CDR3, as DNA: TGTGCCAGCAGTGACTTTAGCGGGGGGGCGTCAGATACGCAGTATTTT. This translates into CASSDFSGGASDTQYF.

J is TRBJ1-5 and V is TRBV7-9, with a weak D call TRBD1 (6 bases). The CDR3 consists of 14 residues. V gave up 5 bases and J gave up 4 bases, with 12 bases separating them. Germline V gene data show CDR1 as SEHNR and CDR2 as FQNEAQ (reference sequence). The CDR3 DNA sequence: TGTGCCAGCAGCCCATCCCAGGGGAATCAGCCCCAGCATTTT. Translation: CASSPSQGNQPQHF.

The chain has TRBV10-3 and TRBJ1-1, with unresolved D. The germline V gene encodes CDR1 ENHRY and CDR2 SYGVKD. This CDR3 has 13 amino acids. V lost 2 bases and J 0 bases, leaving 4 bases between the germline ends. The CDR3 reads CAISETVNTEAFF. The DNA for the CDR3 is TGTGCCATCAGTGAGACGGTGAACACTGAAGCTTTCTTT.

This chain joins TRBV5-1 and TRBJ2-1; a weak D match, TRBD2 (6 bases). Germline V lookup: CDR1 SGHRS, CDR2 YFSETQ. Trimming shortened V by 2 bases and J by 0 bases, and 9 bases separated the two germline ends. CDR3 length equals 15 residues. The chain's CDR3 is CASSFGSSSYNEQFF. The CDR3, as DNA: TGCGCCAGCAGCTTCGGGAGCAGCTCCTACAATGAGCAGTTCTTC.

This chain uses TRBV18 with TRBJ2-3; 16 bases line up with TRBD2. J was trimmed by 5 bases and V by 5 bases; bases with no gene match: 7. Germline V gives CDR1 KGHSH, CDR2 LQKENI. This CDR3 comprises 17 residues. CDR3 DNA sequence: TGTGCCAGCTCATCGGGACTAGCGGGAGGGCCGAGAGATACGCAGTATTTT. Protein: CASSSGLAGGPRDTQYF.

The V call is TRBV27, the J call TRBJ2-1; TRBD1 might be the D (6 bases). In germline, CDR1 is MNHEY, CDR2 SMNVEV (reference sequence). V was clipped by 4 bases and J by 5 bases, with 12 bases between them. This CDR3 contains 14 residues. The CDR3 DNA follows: TGTGCCAGCAGTTCCTACGGACAGAACAATGAGCAGTTCTTC. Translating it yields CASSSYGQNNEQFF.

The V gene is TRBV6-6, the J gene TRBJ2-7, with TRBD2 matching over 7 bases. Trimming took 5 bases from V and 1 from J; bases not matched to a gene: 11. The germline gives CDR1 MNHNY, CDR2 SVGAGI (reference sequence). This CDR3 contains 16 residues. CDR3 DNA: TGTGCCAGCAGTCCACGGGGGGTCGGAGTATCCTACGAGCAGTACTTC. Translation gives CASSPRGVGVSYEQYF.

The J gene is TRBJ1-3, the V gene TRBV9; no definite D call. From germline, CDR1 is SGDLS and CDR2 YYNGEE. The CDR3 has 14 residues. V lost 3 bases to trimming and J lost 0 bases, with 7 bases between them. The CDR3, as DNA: TGTGCCAGCAGCGCGAGGAGCTCTGGAAACACCATATATTTT. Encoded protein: CASSARSSGNTIYF.

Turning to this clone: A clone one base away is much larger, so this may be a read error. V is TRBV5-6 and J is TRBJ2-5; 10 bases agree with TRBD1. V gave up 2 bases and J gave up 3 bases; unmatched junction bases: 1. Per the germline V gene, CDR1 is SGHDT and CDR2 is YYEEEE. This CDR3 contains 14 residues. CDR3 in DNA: TGTGCCAGCAGCTTCGGGACAGGGGAAGAGACCCAGTACTTC. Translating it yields CASSFGTGEETQYF.

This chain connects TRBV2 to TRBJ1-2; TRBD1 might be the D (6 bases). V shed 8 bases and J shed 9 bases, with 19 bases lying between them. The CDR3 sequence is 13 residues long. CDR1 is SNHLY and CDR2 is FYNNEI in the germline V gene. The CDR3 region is CASDGFRGYSYTF. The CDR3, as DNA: TGTGCCAGCGACGGTTTCAGGGGATACAGCTACACCTTC. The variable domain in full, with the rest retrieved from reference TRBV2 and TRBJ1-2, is EPEVTQTPSHQVTQMGQEVILRCVPISNHLYFYWYRQILGQKVEFLVSFYNNEISEKSEIFDDQFSVERPDGSNFTLKIRSTKLEDSAMYFCASDGFRGYSYTFGSGTRLTVV.

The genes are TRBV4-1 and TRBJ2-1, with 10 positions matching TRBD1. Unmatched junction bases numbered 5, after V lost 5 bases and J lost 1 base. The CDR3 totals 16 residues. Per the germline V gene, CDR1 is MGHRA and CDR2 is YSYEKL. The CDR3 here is CASSEPGQGSYNEQFF. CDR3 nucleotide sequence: TGCGCCAGCAGCGAACCGGGACAGGGGTCCTACAATGAGCAGTTCTTC.

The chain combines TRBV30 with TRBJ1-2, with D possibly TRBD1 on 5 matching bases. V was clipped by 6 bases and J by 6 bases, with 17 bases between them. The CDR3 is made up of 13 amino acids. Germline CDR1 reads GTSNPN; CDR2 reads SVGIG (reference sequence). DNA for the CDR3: TGTGCCTGCCCTTTCGACAGAGGCAATGGCTACACCTTC. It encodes CACPFDRGNGYTF.

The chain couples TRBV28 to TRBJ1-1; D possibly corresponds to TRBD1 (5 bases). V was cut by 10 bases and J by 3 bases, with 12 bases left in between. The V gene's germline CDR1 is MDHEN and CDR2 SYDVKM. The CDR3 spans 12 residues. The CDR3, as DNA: TGTGCCATTGGGGGGTGGGACACTGAAGCTTTCTTT. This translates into CAIGGWDTEAFF.

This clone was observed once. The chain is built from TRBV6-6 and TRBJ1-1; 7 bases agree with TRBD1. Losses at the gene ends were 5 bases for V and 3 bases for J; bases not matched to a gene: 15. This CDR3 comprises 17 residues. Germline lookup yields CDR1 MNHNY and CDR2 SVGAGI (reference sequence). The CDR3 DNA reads TGTGCCAGCAGTCTTAGAATTACAGGGGTTGGGTACACTGAAGCTTTCTTT. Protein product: CASSLRITGVGYTEAFF.

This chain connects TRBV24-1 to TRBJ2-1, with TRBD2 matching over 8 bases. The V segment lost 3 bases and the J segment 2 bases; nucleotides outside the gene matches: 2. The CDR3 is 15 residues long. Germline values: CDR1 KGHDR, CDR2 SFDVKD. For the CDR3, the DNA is TGTGCCACCAGTGATGGTAGCGGGACCTACAATGAGCAGTTCTTC. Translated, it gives CATSDGSGTYNEQFF.

CDR3 bases: TGTGCCACCAGCGGCGGCGGGGGGCCCGGGGCCAACGTCCTGACTTTC. Amino acid sequence: CATSGGGGPGANVLTF. The rearrangement uses TRBV15 and TRBJ2-6; 8 bases are shared with TRBD2. V lost 5 bases and J lost 4; bases outside the gene matches: 7. CDR1 LNHNV and CDR2 YYDKDF come from the germline V gene (reference sequence). The CDR3 extends over 16 amino acids.

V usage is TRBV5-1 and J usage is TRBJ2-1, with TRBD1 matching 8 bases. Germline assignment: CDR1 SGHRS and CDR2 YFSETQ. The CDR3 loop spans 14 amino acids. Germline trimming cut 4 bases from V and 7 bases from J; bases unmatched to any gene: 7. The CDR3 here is CASSPDRERNEQFF. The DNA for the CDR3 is TGCGCCAGCAGCCCGGACAGGGAGAGGAATGAGCAGTTCTTC.

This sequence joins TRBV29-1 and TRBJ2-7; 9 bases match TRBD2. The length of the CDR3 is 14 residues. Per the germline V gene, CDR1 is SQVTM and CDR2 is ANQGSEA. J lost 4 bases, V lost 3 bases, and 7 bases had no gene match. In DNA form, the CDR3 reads TGCAGCGTTGAGGTAGCGGGAGAAGTTTACGAGCAGTACTTC. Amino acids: CSVEVAGEVYEQYF.